One and the same sample provided the 15 T cell receptor beta chains below, sequenced in a study of Graves' ophthalmopathy and Graves' hyperthyroidism. Scientists amplified the TCR beta CDR3 regions from RNA transcripts. After a first-round RT-PCR with HTBI primers, a second-round multiplex PCR was run. TCRdb reanalysed the multiplex PCR reads using MiXCR and keeps one entry per CDR3 protein. This sample yields 1 million to 1.3 million distinct CDR3 sequences, of which roughly two fifths are seen a single time; around 10% belongs to the top ten. Sequenced sample: peripheral blood or thyroid tissue (not recorded which). Source of these receptors: an adult man with Graves' hyperthyroidism.

Ten or more counts support this clonotype. This chain connects TRBV9 to TRBJ2-7, with D possibly being TRBD2 (6 bases). The V gene's germline CDR1 is SGDLS and CDR2 YYNGEE. V dropped 1 base and J dropped 3 bases, with 11 bases sitting between them. The CDR3 runs 14 residues. This CDR3 reads CASSVTGLNYEQYF. CDR3 in DNA: TGTGCCAGCAGCGTAACGGGACTGAACTACGAGCAGTACTTC.

This clonotype appeared a few times. The V call is TRBV29-1, the J call TRBJ2-7; D is undetermined. V was pared by 4 bases and J by 2 bases, with 6 bases between. The CDR3 length is 11 residues. Germline V gene data show CDR1 as SQVTM and CDR2 as ANQGSEA. Here the CDR3 reads CSVVRTYEQYF. CDR3 nucleotides: TGCAGCGTTGTCCGGACCTACGAGCAGTACTTC.

The gene calls are TRBV5-6 and TRBJ1-3; D not certain. The CDR3 has 16 amino acids. V lost 4 bases to trimming and J lost 3 bases, with 17 bases between them. The germline V gene has CDR1 SGHDT and CDR2 YYEEEE. Here the CDR3 reads CASSPGWATIGNTIYF. As DNA, the CDR3 is TGTGCCAGCAGCCCGGGGTGGGCTACTATTGGAAACACCATATATTTT.

The chain's CDR3 is CASSLGVRTEQYF. DNA of the CDR3: TGTGCCAGCAGTTTAGGGGTCCGGACCGAGCAGTACTTC. The chain has TRBV12-3 or TRBV12-4 and TRBJ2-7; D unclear. CDR3 size: 13 residues. V lost 1 base, J lost 6 bases, and 10 bases lay in between.

As regards this clonotype: Its ends do not fully match the called genes, so a read error is possible. This sequence joins TRBV10-3 and TRBJ1-6; tentatively, D is TRBD1 (6 bases). This CDR3 has 18 amino acids. The germline V gene encodes CDR1 ENHRY and CDR2 SYGVKD. The CDR3 region is CASSHVGQSSSYNSPFHF. The CDR3 DNA reads TGTGCCAGCAGCCATGTGGGACAATCGAGCTCCTATAATTCACCCTTCCACTTT.

This clonotype came up many times. The J gene is TRBJ2-2, the V gene TRBV19; perhaps D is TRBD1 or TRBD2 (6 bases each). From germline, CDR1 is LNHDA and CDR2 SQIVND (reference sequence). CDR3 length: 16 residues. V was trimmed by 2 bases and J by 0 bases, leaving 10 bases between them. The CDR3 spells CASSIRGTTNTGELFF. CDR3 nucleotides: TGTGCCAGTAGTATACGGGGGACAACGAACACCGGGGAGCTGTTTTTT.

To note about this clonotype: Being one base from a much bigger clone, this may be a read error. This likely comes from a read error, as the CDR3 has no conserved phenylalanine or tryptophan at its end. CDR3 loop: CASSLGGGITQETQYL. As DNA, the CDR3 is TGTGCCAGCAGCTTGGGAGGTGGGATAACCCAAGAGACCCAGTACCTC. V and J are TRBV5-5 and TRBJ2-5; D gene uncertain. The CDR3 has 16 residues. V lost 0 bases, J lost 1 base, and 13 bases lay in between. CDR1 and CDR2 from the germline V gene are SGHKS and YYEKEE (reference sequence).

This clonotype was seen at least ten times. The chain has TRBV10-3 and TRBJ2-5, with D possibly TRBD2 on 6 matching bases. The CDR3 spans 14 residues. Trimming removed 10 bases at V and 5 bases at J, with 20 bases between. The germline V gene encodes CDR1 ENHRY and CDR2 SYGVKD. CDR3 nucleotide sequence: TGTGCCACCGGGGGAGCGAGCTACGGGGAGACCCAGTACTTC. Its protein is CATGGASYGETQYF.

This clonotype was detected only a few times. This chain connects TRBV7-2 to TRBJ1-5; no definite D call. Between the trimmed V and J ends, which lost 11 bases and 2 bases, there was a span of 19 bases. The germline V gene has CDR1 SGHTA and CDR2 FQGNSA. This CDR3 comprises 15 residues. DNA for the CDR3: TGTGCCTGGAGCAAGTTGCTTAACGGCAATCAGCCCCAGCATTTT. It specifies CAWSKLLNGNQPQHF.

The chain is built from TRBV6-6 and TRBJ1-5, with 7 bases matching TRBD1. The CDR3 spans 13 residues. The V segment lost 7 bases and the J segment 7 bases; nucleotides outside the gene matches: 7. From germline, CDR1 is MNHNY and CDR2 SVGAGI (reference sequence). Here the CDR3 reads CASNRQGDQPQHF. CDR3 nucleotide sequence: TGTGCCAGCAACCGACAGGGTGACCAGCCCCAGCATTTT.

This chain connects TRBV10-3 to TRBJ1-2, with TRBD1 matching 10 bases. Germline assignment: CDR1 ENHRY and CDR2 SYGVKD. This CDR3 is 16 amino acids long. The V and J ends lost 4 bases and 4 bases, in that order; junction bases with no gene match: 9. CDR3 region: CAISGMTGQGIYGYTF. Here the CDR3 DNA reads TGTGCCATCAGTGGGATGACGGGACAGGGGATCTATGGCTACACCTTC.

This clonotype has just a few counts. The V and J genes are TRBV25-1 and TRBJ2-2; weak D call: TRBD1 (7 bases). With 5 bases removed from V and 3 bases from J, the gap between germline ends came to 13 bases. The CDR3 extends over 15 amino acids. Germline CDR1 MGHDK, CDR2 SYGVNS. DNA for the CDR3: TGTGCCAGCAGTTCGGGCAGGGGGGACACCGGGGAGCTGTTTTTT. Its translation is CASSSGRGDTGELFF.

This clonotype showed up many times. This rearrangement joins TRBV9 to TRBJ1-2; TRBD1 matches at 7 bases. Germline V gives CDR1 SGDLS, CDR2 YYNGEE. The CDR3 contains 18 residues. V shed 4 bases, J shed 3 bases, and the junction held 18 bases outside the gene matches. The CDR3 protein is CASSPSLKATTGHYGYTF. The CDR3 coding sequence is TGTGCCAGCAGCCCTAGTCTAAAGGCGACGACAGGGCACTATGGCTACACCTTC.

CDR3 nucleotide sequence: TGTGCCAGCAGTCAATCCCTCCACGCTGGGGCCAACGTCCTGACTTTC. This gives the protein CASSQSLHAGANVLTF. The chain employs TRBV6-6 and TRBJ2-6; D call uncertain. Germline CDR1 MNHNY, CDR2 SVGAGI (reference sequence). The V and J ends lost 5 bases and 2 bases respectively, with 13 bases between them. The CDR3 covers 16 residues.

This clonotype has at least ten counts. The rearrangement joins TRBV11-2 to TRBJ2-2; a weak D match, TRBD2 (6 bases). V was pared by 1 base and J by 6 bases, with 12 bases between. This CDR3 region has 15 residues. Germline lookup yields CDR1 SGHAT and CDR2 FQNNGV. The CDR3 DNA follows: TGTGCCAGCAGCTTAGCCTCGGGGGTTGCCGGGGAGCTGTTTTTT. Amino acid sequence: CASSLASGVAGELFF.